The table lists the clone carrying this TCR beta chain with many counts. Its antigen is still unknown. MiXCR, run by TCRdb on the 5' RACE reads, gives a single entry per CDR3 protein. The sample includes some 330,000 distinct CDR3 sequences, roughly 20% seen only once; the top ten take 12%. The data were obtained in a study of T-cell memory formation after mild COVID-19. Whole-study results and caveats: A subset of responding clones appeared in pre-infection memory, suggesting cross-reactive memory joined.

Trimming left V 6 bases short and J 3 bases short, with 5 bases between. This CDR3 is built from 11 residues. The chain couples TRBV12-3 or TRBV12-4 to TRBJ2-5; D gene uncertain. Material: PBMCs or a T cell subset sorted from them (not recorded which). This receptor was obtained from an adult woman who had mild COVID-19 (a few samples of this study predate the infection). Cell type and time point are not known. CDR3 bases: TGTGCCAGCAGCTTTAAAGAGACCCAGTACTTC. Amino acids: CASSFKETQYF.